This TCR beta chain was obtained from a study of T cells in Graves' hyperthyroidism and ophthalmopathy. Using RNA transcripts as the source, TCR beta CDR3 regions were amplified. TCR CDR3 regions were first amplified by RT-PCR with HTBI primers. MiXCR, applied by TCRdb to the multiplex PCR reads, yields one record per CDR3 protein. The repertoire includes around 520,000 distinct CDR3 sequences, approximately 24% of them detected once, and about 11% sits in the top ten. It was uncontrolled infection, other autoimmune disease, pregnancy or lactation that excluded patients. Every diagnosis used clinical symptoms, serum thyroxine and TRAb, thyroid ultrasound and orbital computed tomography. Deletions cut 1 base from V and 3 bases from J, with 7 bases between. The germline CDR1 and CDR2 sequences are MNHNS and SASEGT. The CDR3 is 13 residues long. This clonotype was counted at least ten times. Its antigen remains unknown.

The study, taken as a whole, reports: The majority of expanded thyroid clonotypes above 0.001 also appeared in blood. Ophthalmopathy was predicted by the model a median of roughly 6.6 months ahead of onset.

The chain links TRBV6-1 to TRBJ2-7; D perhaps matches TRBD2 (5 bases). This TCR was sampled from a woman between 25 and 40 years old with Graves' ophthalmopathy. The sample consisted of blood. The CDR3, as DNA: TGTGCCAGCAGTGAAGAACGGGGCTACGAGCAGTACTTC. Protein: CASSEERGYEQYF.